The sequence of this TCR beta chain was determined in a study of radiotherapy plus CTLA-4 blockade in lung cancer. Comment on this clone: Its specificity is not known. Other nucleotide sequences from this sample produce the same CDR3.

Findings and limits, study-wide: TCR clones originating in tumors grew in number in blood after radiotherapy plus ipilimumab.

Sequencing used immunoSEQ multiplex PCR; TCRdb keeps in-frame clones, though not all of them. The sample contains over 30,000 clones, 79% of which appear only once. In chemo-refractory metastatic non-small-cell lung cancer, patients got ipilimumab CTLA-4 blockade together with focal radiation. The sequence was collected from a human donor with non-small cell lung cancer that progressed on radiotherapy plus ipilimumab. The source material was peripheral blood, sampled from a patient treated with radiotherapy plus ipilimumab.

This CDR3 reads CASSYLGQGTNYGYTF. In DNA, the CDR3 is TGTGCCAGCAGTTACCTCGGACAGGGGACTAACTATGGCTACACCTTC. The chain employs TRBV6-5 and TRBJ1-2, with 9 bases lining up with TRBD1. This CDR3 is built from 16 residues. V trimming: 2 bases; J trimming: 0 bases; junction bases outside the gene matches: 4. Germline CDR1 reads MNHEY; CDR2 reads SVGAGI.